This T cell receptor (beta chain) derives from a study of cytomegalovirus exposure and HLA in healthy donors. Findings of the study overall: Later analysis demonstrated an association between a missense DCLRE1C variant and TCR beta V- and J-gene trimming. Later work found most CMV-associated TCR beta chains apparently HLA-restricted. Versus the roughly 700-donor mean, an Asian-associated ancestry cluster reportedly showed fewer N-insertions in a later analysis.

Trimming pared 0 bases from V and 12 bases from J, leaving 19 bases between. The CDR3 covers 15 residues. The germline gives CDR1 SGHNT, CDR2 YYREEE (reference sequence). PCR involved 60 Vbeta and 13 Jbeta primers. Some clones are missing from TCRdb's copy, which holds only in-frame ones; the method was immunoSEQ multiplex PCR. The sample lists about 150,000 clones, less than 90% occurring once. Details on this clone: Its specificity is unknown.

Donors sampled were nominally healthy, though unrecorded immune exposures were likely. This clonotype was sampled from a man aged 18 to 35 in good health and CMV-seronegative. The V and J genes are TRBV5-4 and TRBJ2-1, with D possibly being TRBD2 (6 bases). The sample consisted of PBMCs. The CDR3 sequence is CASSLAGEVPSAQFF. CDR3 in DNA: TGTGCCAGCAGCTTGGCCGGGGAGGTCCCTAGCGCGCAGTTCTTC. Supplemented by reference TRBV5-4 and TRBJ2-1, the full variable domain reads ETGVTQSPTHLIKTRGQQVTLRCSSQSGHNTVSWYQQALGQGPQFIFQYYREEENGRGNFPPRFSGLQFPNYSSELNVNALELDDSALYLCASSLAGEVPSAQFFGPGTRLTVL.